This is a list of T cell receptor beta chains from one sample in a study of T cell responses to AZD1222 COVID-19 vaccine. Assay used: immunoSEQ multiplex PCR; TCRdb lists only in-frame clones, some missing. Altogether 200,000 or so clones are present, 90% to 95% being singletons, with the ten largest covering about 9%. Sequenced here: peripheral blood, sampled on day 0 of AZD1222 vaccination. These TCRs come from an adult in good health. Both conserved end residues are trimmed from each CDR3.

V: TRBV9; J: TRBJ2-7; CDR3: ASSVGPGLAGRFYEQY
V: TRBV21-1; J: TRBJ2-2; CDR3: ASSKGGPSPGELF
V: TRBV7-2; J: TRBJ2-2; CDR3: ASSDWSGSGGELF
V: TRBV7-2; J: TRBJ1-1; CDR3: ASGLDRGTEAF
V: TRBV5-1; J: TRBJ2-7; CDR3: ASSPRAAGVYEQY
V: TRBV28; J: TRBJ2-7; CDR3: ASSAVYEQY
V: TRBV27; J: TRBJ1-1; CDR3: ASSSQGQGNTEAF
V: TRBV30; J: TRBJ1-4; CDR3: AWASAGAGAFEKLF
V: TRBV7-9; J: TRBJ2-1; CDR3: ASSTGANEQF
V: TRBV3-1/TRBV3-2; J: TRBJ1-5; CDR3: ASSQEGKNQPQH
V: TRBV5-1; J: TRBJ1-3; CDR3: ASSATGVGNTIY
V: TRBV7-2; J: TRBJ1-2; CDR3: ASSPGTDYGYT
V: TRBV5-6; J: TRBJ2-7; CDR3: ASSSLQGVREQY
V: TRBV5-6; J: TRBJ2-7; CDR3: ASSGGGTRLY
V: TRBV23-1; J: TRBJ2-7; CDR3: ASSQPDRQATSGRRRREYEQY
V: TRBV11-3; J: TRBJ2-5; CDR3: ASSPGGGQGSQETQY
V: TRBV7-2; J: TRBJ2-1; CDR3: ASSLGLAGVKF
V: TRBV6-2/TRBV6-3; J: TRBJ2-1; CDR3: ASSSSTGVYNEQF
V: TRBV7-9; J: TRBJ2-5; CDR3: ASSLAGTETQY